The next 26 T cell receptor beta chains were all read from a single sample in a study of identical twins. One entry per CDR3 protein, called by TCRdb with MiXCR from the 5' RACE reads. The sample lists about 150,000 distinct CDR3 sequences, under 4.5% occurring once. Sequencing was done on a sample of memory T cells sorted from blood. The receptor source for this set is a man aged 18 to 30 in good health.

The chain is built from TRBV20-1 and TRBJ2-7, with D unclear. The CDR3 has 13 amino acids. CDR1 and CDR2 (germline): DFQATT, SNEGSKA (reference sequence). Trimming took 2 bases from V and 3 from J, leaving 11 bases between them. In nucleotides, the CDR3 is TGCAGTGCTAGAACGGGTGCTAGCTACGAGCAGTACGTC. This translates into CSARTGASYEQYV.

This clonotype came up many times. A read error is possible here, since a much larger clone lies one base away. The chain couples TRBV6-1 to TRBJ2-5, with no clear D. Germline CDR1 MNHNS, CDR2 SASEGT. This CDR3 has 11 residues. Trimming took 6 bases from V and 1 from J, leaving 3 bases between them. Written as DNA, the CDR3 is TGTGCCAGCAGGTTCCAAGAGACCCAGTACTTC. This codes for CASRFQETQYF.

This clonotype was seen many times. The rearrangement links TRBV6-1 to TRBJ2-7; 10 bases agree with TRBD2. Germline V gives CDR1 MNHNS, CDR2 SASEGT. V dropped 6 bases and J dropped 4; count of bases not matched to a gene: 6. This CDR3 region has 14 residues. CDR3 residues: CASRGSGRQYEQYF. The CDR3 DNA sequence: TGTGCCAGCAGGGGTAGCGGGAGGCAATACGAGCAGTACTTC.

This clonotype was detected ten times or more. The chain is built from TRBV9 and TRBJ2-1; D might be TRBD2 (6 bases). V was trimmed by 0 bases and J by 9 bases, leaving 13 bases between them. This CDR3 has 14 amino acids. Germline CDR1 SGDLS, CDR2 YYNGEE. The CDR3 DNA reads TGTGCCAGCAGCGTAGGCGGTTTGGGAGGTGAGCAGTTCTTC. The encoded protein is CASSVGGLGGEQFF.

The table lists this clonotype with many counts. The genes are TRBV7-2 and TRBJ1-1; D is uncertain. V was shortened by 4 bases and J by 3 bases, with 12 bases between the two germline ends. Germline V lookup: CDR1 SGHTA, CDR2 FQGNSA. The CDR3 length is 14 residues. The CDR3 region has the DNA TGTGCCAGCAGCTCCCCATGGGGATACACTGAAGCTTTCTTT. Translating it yields CASSSPWGYTEAFF.

This clonotype was found many times. This chain joins TRBV4-2 and TRBJ1-1; D might be TRBD1 (6 bases). Germline V gene lookup returns CDR1 LGHNA and CDR2 YNFKEQ. The CDR3 totals 16 residues. Trimming took 0 bases from V and 5 from J, leaving 16 bases between them. In DNA form, the CDR3 reads TGTGCCAGCAGCCAAGAAGGCTCCAGGGGAGGGACTGAAGCTTTCTTT. This sequence encodes CASSQEGSRGGTEAFF.

This clonotype was detected many times. One end of the junction is discordant with germline, which a read error may explain. The chain couples TRBV7-9 to TRBJ1-4; 8 bases are a match to TRBD1. The V gene's germline CDR1 is SEHNR and CDR2 FQNEAQ (reference sequence). There are 15 residues in the CDR3. CDR3 coding DNA: TGTGCCGGCAGCCCCGGACAGGGCGCAGATGAAAAACTGTTTTTT. This gives the protein CAGSPGQGADEKLFF.

This clonotype was recorded at least ten times. The chain is built from TRBV7-2 and TRBJ2-1, with 8 bases identical to TRBD2. Looked up from germline, CDR1 is SGHTA and CDR2 is FQGNSA. The junction had 8 bases not matched to a gene; V was cut back by 5 bases and J by 14 bases. CDR3 length: 12 amino acids. CDR3 nucleotides: TGTGCCAGCAGCCCCCGGGGACTAGATGAGTTCTTC. The encoded protein is CASSPRGLDEFF. Combining the CDR3 with reference TRBV7-2 and TRBJ2-1 gives the whole variable domain GAGVSQSPSNKVTEKGKDVELRCDPISGHTALYWYRQSLGQGLEFLIYFQGNSAPDKSGLPSDRFSAERTGGSVSTLTIQRTQQEDSAVYLCASSPRGLDEFFGPGTRLTVL.

This clonotype was observed many times. The chain employs TRBV20-1 and TRBJ1-1; D not certain. Germline CDR1 reads DFQATT; CDR2 reads SNEGSKA (reference sequence). The CDR3 length is 12 residues. V was shortened by 4 bases and J by 9 bases, with 15 bases between the two germline ends. For the CDR3, the DNA is TGCAGTGCTAAGGAGGGAACTGAAAAAGCTTTCTTT. It translates to CSAKEGTEKAFF.

A single count supports this clonotype. CDR3 sequence (DNA): TGTGCCAGCTGGGGGCGGGGCTACTCCTACGAGCAGTACTTC. Protein sequence: CASWGRGYSYEQYF. The chain carries TRBV28 and TRBJ2-7; D tentatively fits TRBD1 or TRBD2 (6 bases each). The CDR3 spans 14 residues. Trimming stripped 8 bases from V and 0 bases from J, with 14 bases between. Germline V gene data show CDR1 as MDHEN and CDR2 as SYDVKM.

This clonotype was observed at least ten times. The genes are TRBV20-1 and TRBJ2-2, with 10 bases that match TRBD2. The trim removed 1 base at V and 6 bases at J, leaving 2 bases unmatched. CDR1 and CDR2 from the germline V gene are DFQATT and SNEGSKA (reference sequence). This CDR3 has 14 amino acids. The CDR3 is CSARASGRAGELFF. The CDR3 nucleotides are TGCAGTGCTAGAGCGAGCGGGAGGGCCGGGGAGCTGTTTTTT.

Relative to its sample, this clonotype is medium-sized. The rearrangement links TRBV20-1 to TRBJ2-1, with 11 bases fitting TRBD1. V lost 5 bases to trimming and J lost 4 bases; unmatched junction nucleotides: 7. CDR3 length equals 15 residues. Germline V gene lookup returns CDR1 DFQATT and CDR2 SNEGSKA (reference sequence). The CDR3 bases are TGCAGTGCTCCCGGGACAGGGGGGGGTTACAATGAGCAGTTCTTC. The encoded protein is CSAPGTGGGYNEQFF.

This clonotype was observed at least ten times. This chain connects TRBV7-2 to TRBJ2-1; TRBD2 agrees at 14 bases. With V trimmed by 4 bases and J by 6 bases, 8 bases remained unmatched. The CDR3 runs 17 residues. Germline lookup yields CDR1 SGHTA and CDR2 FQGNSA. The CDR3 DNA reads as TGTGCCAGCAGCTCTCAGACTAGCGGGAGGGTTCGCAATGAGCAGTTCTTC. It specifies CASSSQTSGRVRNEQFF.

This clonotype has a count of ten or more. The rearrangement uses TRBV5-1 and TRBJ2-2; the D is unclear. Looked up from germline, CDR1 is SGHRS and CDR2 is YFSETQ. V was shortened by 0 bases and J by 6 bases, with 3 bases between the two germline ends. The CDR3 sequence is 12 residues long. The CDR3 spells CASSLAAGELFF. The CDR3 DNA is TGCGCCAGCAGCTTGGCAGCCGGGGAGCTGTTTTTT. The complete variable domain, with remaining parts taken from reference TRBV5-1 and TRBJ2-2, reads KAGVTQTPRYLIKTRGQQVTLSCSPISGHRSVSWYQQTPGQGLQFLFEYFSETQRNKGNFPGRFSGRQFSNSRSEMNVSTLELGDSALYLCASSLAAGELFFGEGSRLTVL.

This clonotype occurred many times. The chain has TRBV20-1 and TRBJ1-6; tentatively, D is TRBD1 (6 bases). Per the germline V gene, CDR1 is DFQATT and CDR2 is SNEGSKA (reference sequence). V lost 3 bases and J 4 bases, leaving 10 bases between the germline ends. This CDR3 has 14 residues. The CDR3 sequence: CSASGQGYNSPLHF. In DNA, the CDR3 is TGCAGTGCTAGCGGGCAGGGGTATAATTCACCCCTCCACTTT.

This clonotype was seen many times. This rearrangement joins TRBV12-3 or TRBV12-4 to TRBJ2-4; tentatively, D is TRBD1 or TRBD2 (6 bases each). The V and J ends lost 5 bases and 2 bases respectively, with 16 bases between them. The CDR3 consists of 16 residues. As DNA, the CDR3 is TGTGCCAGCAGTACGGACAGCCGCGGGACCAAAAACATTCAGTACTTC. It encodes CASSTDSRGTKNIQYF.

The V and J genes are TRBV18 and TRBJ1-5, with TRBD1 identical over 7 bases. CDR1 and CDR2 from the germline V gene are KGHSH and LQKENI. CDR3 size: 15 residues. V lost 2 bases and J lost 4; bases outside the gene matches: 5. CDR3 nucleotide sequence: TGTGCCAGCTCACCAAGGACAGGATTTAATCAGCCCCAGCATTTT. Protein sequence: CASSPRTGFNQPQHF.

This clonotype was found many times. The rearrangement uses TRBV19 and TRBJ1-2; 7 nucleotides match TRBD1. The germline V gene encodes CDR1 LNHDA and CDR2 SQIVND (reference sequence). V lost 3 bases and J lost 1; bases outside the gene matches: 5. The CDR3 is 15 amino acids. DNA for the CDR3: TGTGCCAGTAGTATGGAGGACAGGAATAACTATGGCTACACCTTC. Translated, it gives CASSMEDRNNYGYTF. The full variable domain, rest sourced from reference TRBV19 and TRBJ1-2, is DGGITQSPKYLFRKEGQNVTLSCEQNLNHDAMYWYRQDPGQGLRLIYYSQIVNDFQKGDIAEGYSVSREKKESFPLTVTSAQKNPTAFYLCASSMEDRNNYGYTFGSGTRLTVV.

In this sample, this clonotype turned up many times. V usage is TRBV12-3 or TRBV12-4 and J usage is TRBJ1-4; 8 nucleotides line up with TRBD1. CDR3 length: 14 residues. The V and J ends lost 5 bases and 6 bases, in that order; junction bases with no gene match: 5. The CDR3 is CASSKDRADEKLFF. The DNA of the CDR3 is TGTGCCAGCAGTAAGGACAGGGCGGATGAAAAACTGTTTTTT.

This clonotype was picked up many times. The V and J genes are TRBV15 and TRBJ1-4, with D possibly TRBD1 on 6 matching bases. V was clipped by 0 bases and J by 8 bases, with 19 bases between them. The germline V gene has CDR1 LNHNV and CDR2 YYDKDF (reference sequence). The CDR3 runs 17 residues. The CDR3 here is CATSREATWGAGEKLFF. DNA for the CDR3: TGTGCCACCAGCAGAGAGGCTACTTGGGGGGCAGGAGAAAAACTGTTTTTT.

This clonotype was seen repeatedly, ten times or more. The rearrangement links TRBV6-5 to TRBJ2-5, with 10 bases that match TRBD2. Germline V gene sequence: CDR1 MNHEY, CDR2 SVGAGI. This CDR3 has 14 residues. Germline trimming cut 8 bases from V and 5 bases from J; bases unmatched to any gene: 8. The CDR3 DNA reads as TGTGCCAGCGTTCGAGCGGGAGGGCACGAGACCCAGTACTTC. As protein: CASVRAGGHETQYF.

The chain is built from TRBV30 and TRBJ1-2, with D unclear. Trimming took off 4 bases at V and 5 bases at J, with 11 bases between the two ends. Germline V CDR1 and CDR2: GTSNPN, SVGIG (reference sequence). The CDR3 covers 12 residues. The CDR3: CAWKGLEYGYTF. CDR3 in DNA: TGTGCCTGGAAAGGTTTGGAGTATGGCTACACCTTC.

In this sample, this clonotype turned up many times. V and J are TRBV5-6 and TRBJ2-1, with a possible D match to TRBD2 (6 bases). The germline CDR1 and CDR2 sequences are SGHDT and YYEEEE. Trimming took 3 bases from V and 4 from J, leaving 17 bases between them. There are 16 residues in the CDR3. As DNA, the CDR3 is TGTGCCAGCAGCTGGGCAGCTTCCGGGACTTACAATGAGCAGTTCTTC. Its protein is CASSWAASGTYNEQFF.

This clonotype was counted ten times or more. Written as DNA, the CDR3 is TGTGCCAGCAGGTCCAGGGAGAACACTGAAGCTTTCTTT. Protein product: CASRSRENTEAFF. This chain connects TRBV12-3 or TRBV12-4 to TRBJ1-1, with D tentatively TRBD1 (5 bases). This CDR3 has 13 amino acids. Trimming stripped 6 bases from V and 1 base from J, with 9 bases between.

This clonotype was counted ten times or more. This chain joins TRBV3-1 and TRBJ1-2, with a weak D call TRBD1 (5 bases). Germline loops: CDR1 LGHDT, CDR2 YNNKEL (reference sequence). V lost 1 base and J 8 bases, leaving 17 bases between the germline ends. The CDR3 runs to 15 residues. CDR3 sequence reads: CASSQGILGRSGYTF. The CDR3 nucleotides read TGTGCCAGCAGCCAAGGGATCTTGGGGCGAAGCGGCTACACCTTC.

This clonotype appeared many times. V and J are TRBV20-1 and TRBJ1-3; 7 bases align to TRBD1. The CDR3 runs 14 residues. Germline V gene lookup returns CDR1 DFQATT and CDR2 SNEGSKA (reference sequence). V lost 3 bases and J lost 0; bases outside the gene matches: 2. The CDR3 loop reads CSARDRPSGNTIYF. The CDR3 DNA reads TGCAGTGCTAGGGACAGGCCCTCTGGAAACACCATATATTTT.